This TCR beta chain stems from a study of control samples from healthy donors and cancer patients. Trimming shortened V by 0 bases and J by 8 bases, and 14 bases separated the two germline ends. This CDR3 region has 14 residues. The V gene's germline CDR1 is SGHRS and CDR2 YFSETQ. Sequencing used immunoSEQ multiplex PCR; TCRdb keeps in-frame clones, though not all of them. The sample holds some 150,000 clones; more than 85% are singletons and the top ten take 2% to 2.5%. The source is a man aged 50 to 60 in good health. The sequenced sample was blood. The rearrangement links TRBV5-1 to TRBJ1-2; D perhaps matches TRBD1 (6 bases). The CDR3 spells CASSLEGQGDGYTF. The CDR3 DNA sequence: TGCGCCAGCAGCTTGGAGGGACAAGGAGACGGCTACACCTTC. Filled out from reference TRBV5-1 and TRBJ1-2, the complete variable domain reads KAGVTQTPRYLIKTRGQQVTLSCSPISGHRSVSWYQQTPGQGLQFLFEYFSETQRNKGNFPGRFSGRQFSNSRSEMNVSTLELGDSALYLCASSLEGQGDGYTFGSGTRLTVV.